The 10 T cell receptor beta chains below were found in one sample sequenced in a study of regulatory T cells in long-lasting Graves disease. Relying on iRepertoire HTBI primers and Arm-PCR of CDR3 regions, the team built TCR beta libraries. TCRdb re-analysed the multiplex PCR reads in MiXCR, keeping a single row per CDR3 protein. The data show approximately 480,000 distinct CDR3 sequences, around 16% seen once. The time point denotes: newly diagnosed GD, antithyroid drugs for less than 3 months. From PBMCs, RNA was extracted and then used to make the TCR library. These data were likewise used in another study, on T cells in Graves' hyperthyroidism and ophthalmopathy.

The specimen comprised peripheral blood mononuclear cells (PBMCs), sampled at new diagnosis, from a patient treated with antithyroid drugs. The receptors originated from a man aged 40-50 years with Graves disease.

This clonotype was seen ten or more times. The chain recombines TRBV3-1 with TRBJ2-3; the match to TRBD2 covers 11 bases. The CDR3 consists of 16 residues. V shed 1 base, J shed 1 base, and the junction held 1 base outside the gene matches. The germline CDR1 and CDR2 sequences are LGHDT and YNNKEL (reference sequence). The DNA of the CDR3 is TGTGCCAGCAGCCAAGCGACTAGCGGGGGCACAGATACGCAGTATTTT. It translates to CASSQATSGGTDTQYF.

This clonotype was recorded at least ten times. The V and J genes are TRBV5-1 and TRBJ2-3; D remains unclear. Per the germline V gene, CDR1 is SGHRS and CDR2 is YFSETQ. The V and J ends lost 3 bases and 0 bases respectively, with 14 bases between them. The CDR3 has 16 residues. CDR3 sequence reads: CASSWATDASTDTQYF. The CDR3, as DNA: TGCGCCAGCAGCTGGGCGACGGACGCTAGCACAGATACGCAGTATTTT.

The chain combines TRBV7-3 with TRBJ2-7, with 9 bases lining up with TRBD2. CDR3 length equals 15 residues. Germline V gene lookup returns CDR1 SGHTA and CDR2 FQGTGA. Unmatched junction bases numbered 6, after V lost 4 bases and J lost 2 bases. CDR3 residues: CASSSPGLAPYEQYF. CDR3 DNA sequence: TGTGCCAGCAGCTCGCCGGGACTAGCCCCCTACGAGCAGTACTTC.

This clonotype was detected many times. The chain joins TRBV28 to TRBJ2-7, with D possibly being TRBD2 (6 bases). The CDR3 contains 16 residues. Trimming cost V 4 bases and J 0 bases, with 16 bases left between them. The germline V gene has CDR1 MDHEN and CDR2 SYDVKM. CDR3 in amino acids: CASSSRLDLFSYEQYF. The CDR3 nucleotides read TGTGCCAGCAGTTCTAGACTAGACTTATTCTCCTACGAGCAGTACTTC.

Of note for this clonotype: Just one base apart from a much larger clone, this may be a read error. The J gene is TRBJ2-7, the V gene TRBV28, with 9 bases matching TRBD1. This CDR3 region has 18 residues. Germline V lookup: CDR1 MDHEN, CDR2 SYDVKM. V was pared by 5 bases and J by 4 bases, with 18 bases of the junction left unmatched. The CDR3 DNA is TGTGCCAGCAGTGGTTCGGGACAGGGACATCTTGCGATGTACGAGCAGTACTTC. Residues: CASSGSGQGHLAMYEQYF. Based on the CDR3 plus reference TRBV28 and TRBJ2-7, the full variable domain is DVKVTQSSRYLVKRTGEKVFLECVQDMDHENMFWYRQDPGLGLRLIYFSYDVKMKEKGDIPEGYSVSREKKERFSLILESASTNQTSMYLCASSGSGQGHLAMYEQYFGPGTRLTVT.

This clonotype was counted at least ten times. V is TRBV12-3 or TRBV12-4 and J is TRBJ1-4; the D is unclear. This CDR3 comprises 14 residues. The V and J ends lost 2 bases and 1 base respectively, with 5 bases between them. CDR3 amino acids: CASSLKGTNEKLFF. The CDR3 DNA reads as TGTGCCAGCAGTTTAAAGGGAACTAATGAAAAACTGTTTTTT.

The rearrangement uses TRBV5-1 and TRBJ2-2; D call uncertain. V was cut by 0 bases and J by 8 bases, with 11 bases left in between. The CDR3 is 14 residues long. Germline V gene lookup returns CDR1 SGHRS and CDR2 YFSETQ. The CDR3 DNA reads as TGCGCCAGCAGCTTGGCAACCGCGACGGGGGAGCTGTTTTTT. Its translation is CASSLATATGELFF.

The rearrangement links TRBV9 to TRBJ2-3, with D perhaps matching TRBD1 or TRBD2 (5 bases each). V lost 1 base and J lost 1, with 10 bases in between. The CDR3 totals 15 residues. Per the germline V gene, CDR1 is SGDLS and CDR2 is YYNGEE. CDR3 DNA sequence: TGTGCCAGCAGCGTATATGTGGGGGGCACAGATACGCAGTATTTT. It specifies CASSVYVGGTDTQYF.

This clonotype appeared a few times. The CDR3 ends on some other residue instead of the conserved phenylalanine or tryptophan, so this is likely a read error. This sequence joins TRBV7-8 and TRBJ2-7; the match to TRBD2 covers 10 bases. The J segment lost 0 bases and the V segment lost 5 bases, leaving 7 bases of the junction unmatched. This CDR3 has 16 residues. Germline V gene sequence: CDR1 SGHVS, CDR2 FQNEAQ. The CDR3 protein is CASSPHPSGSSYEQYS. The CDR3 DNA is TGTGCCAGCAGCCCCCACCCTAGCGGGAGCTCCTACGAGCAGTACTCC.

This clonotype was observed many times. The V call is TRBV30, the J call TRBJ1-1, with D possibly being TRBD1 (6 bases). Germline V lookup: CDR1 GTSNPN, CDR2 SVGIG (reference sequence). Deletions cut 1 base from V and 4 bases from J, with 13 bases between. The CDR3 has 14 residues. Here the CDR3 reads CAWSGGQPSTEAFF. The CDR3 coding sequence is TGTGCCTGGAGTGGAGGACAGCCCAGCACTGAAGCTTTCTTT.